The entry below describes one T cell receptor (beta chain). This entry belongs to a study of blood T cell repertoires in COVID-19. The overall study: Specimens from acute and convalescent COVID-19 originated in the United States, Italy and Spain.

Germline CDR1 and CDR2: MNHNY and SVGAGI (reference sequence). V was clipped by 4 bases and J by 6 bases; unmatched bases: 4. This CDR3 has 15 amino acids. Participant age was about 18 to 89 years, and participants resided in fewer than 30 US areas. Donors were grouped by their self-reported clinical history. For recovered donors of Cohort 3, there were two negative PCRs, clearance, or symptom resolution. The table came from immunoSEQ multiplex PCR; TCRdb's copy has only in-frame clones and leaves some out. This table holds about 200,000 clones, around 90% found once. This clonotype was obtained from a woman aged 25-40 years who had recovered from COVID-19. The chain is built from TRBV6-6 and TRBJ1-4; TRBD1 agrees at 11 bases. Sequencing was carried out using PBMCs or T cells enriched from blood (not recorded which). The CDR3 protein is CASSSGDRGDEKLFF. CDR3 in DNA: TGTGCCAGCAGTTCCGGGGACAGGGGGGATGAAAAACTGTTTTTT.